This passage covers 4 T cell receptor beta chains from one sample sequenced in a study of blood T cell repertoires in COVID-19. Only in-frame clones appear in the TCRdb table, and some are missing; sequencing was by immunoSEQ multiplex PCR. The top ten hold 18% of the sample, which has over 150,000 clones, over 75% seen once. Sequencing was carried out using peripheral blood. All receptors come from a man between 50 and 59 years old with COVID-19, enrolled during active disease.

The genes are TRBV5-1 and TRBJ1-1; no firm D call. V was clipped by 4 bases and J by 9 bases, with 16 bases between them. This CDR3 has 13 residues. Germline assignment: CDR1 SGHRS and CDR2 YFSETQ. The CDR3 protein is CASSPRQDTKAFF. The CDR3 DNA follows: TGCGCCAGCAGCCCCAGACAAGACACAAAAGCTTTCTTT.

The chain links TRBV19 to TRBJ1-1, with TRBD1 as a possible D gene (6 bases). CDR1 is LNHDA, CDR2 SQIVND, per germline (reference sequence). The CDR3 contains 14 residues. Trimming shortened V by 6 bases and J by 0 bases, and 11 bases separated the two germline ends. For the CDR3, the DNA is TGTGCCAGTAGGGGACATATGTTGAACACTGAAGCTTTCTTT. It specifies CASRGHMLNTEAFF.

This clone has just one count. This CDR3 is CASSQENYGYTF. The DNA for the CDR3 is TGCGCCAGCAGCCAGGAGAACTATGGCTACACCTTC. The chain joins TRBV4-1 to TRBJ1-2, with D uncertain. V was clipped by 3 bases and J by 2 bases, with 4 bases between them. The CDR3 spans 12 residues. CDR1 is MGHRA and CDR2 is YSYEKL in the germline V gene.

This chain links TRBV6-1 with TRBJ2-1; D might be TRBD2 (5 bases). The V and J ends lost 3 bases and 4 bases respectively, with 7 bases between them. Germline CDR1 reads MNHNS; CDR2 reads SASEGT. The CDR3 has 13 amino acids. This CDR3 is CASSERAYNEQFF. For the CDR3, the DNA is TGTGCCAGCAGTGAGAGGGCGTACAATGAGCAGTTCTTC.